Listed here are 26 T cell receptor beta chains from one sample, sequenced in a study of OX40 agonist ivuxolimab in advanced cancers. The assay was immunoSEQ multiplex PCR, and TCRdb's table has in-frame clones only and misses some. The repertoire consists of roughly 80,000 clones, with approximately 95% occurring once and the leading ten covering about 0.34%. Specimen: CD4+ or CD8+ T cells sorted from blood, collected in a trial of the OX40 agonist ivuxolimab. These receptors were collected from an adult with an advanced solid tumor such as melanoma, head and neck, liver or kidney cancer.

The V and J genes are TRBV5-4 and TRBJ1-1, with a weak D call TRBD1 (5 bases). The V end was cut by 0 bases, the J end by 0 bases, with 9 bases between. Germline lookup yields CDR1 SGHNT and CDR2 YYREEE (reference sequence). The CDR3 is 15 residues long. In DNA form, the CDR3 reads TGTGCCAGCAGCTTGGGGGGGATTATGAACACTGAAGCTTTCTTT. Amino acid sequence: CASSLGGIMNTEAFF.

In this sample, this clone turned up once. J is TRBJ2-4 and V is TRBV7-2; D possibly corresponds to TRBD2 (5 bases). The CDR3 consists of 15 residues. V was pared by 5 bases and J by 3 bases, with 14 bases between. Germline values: CDR1 SGHTA, CDR2 FQGNSA. Here the CDR3 DNA reads TGTGCCAGCAGCCGAGGGTCTGCAGGCAAAAACATTCAGTACTTC. Protein sequence: CASSRGSAGKNIQYF.

The rearrangement uses TRBV19 and TRBJ2-4; 7 nucleotides match TRBD2. From germline, CDR1 is LNHDA and CDR2 SQIVND (reference sequence). The CDR3 totals 18 residues. The trim removed 0 bases at V and 2 bases at J, leaving 10 bases unmatched. Here the CDR3 DNA reads TGTGCCAGTAGTATAGATGGGAGGGGAGTGATGACCAAAAACATTCAGTACTTC. This codes for CASSIDGRGVMTKNIQYF. The whole variable domain, remainder taken from reference TRBV19 and TRBJ2-4, is DGGITQSPKYLFRKEGQNVTLSCEQNLNHDAMYWYRQDPGQGLRLIYYSQIVNDFQKGDIAEGYSVSREKKESFPLTVTSAQKNPTAFYLCASSIDGRGVMTKNIQYFGAGTRLSVL.

The rearrangement uses TRBV6-6 and TRBJ2-7; 11 bases are shared with TRBD1. The CDR3 runs to 15 residues. From germline, CDR1 is MNHNY and CDR2 SVGAGI (reference sequence). V shed 5 bases, J shed 8 bases, and the junction held 11 bases outside the gene matches. The CDR3 here is CASSSSRTGGEKQYF. The CDR3 DNA reads as TGTGCCAGCAGTAGCAGCCGGACAGGGGGCGAGAAGCAGTACTTC.

This chain joins TRBV10-2 and TRBJ2-3; TRBD1 might be the D (5 bases). The ends were cut back, 0 bases at V and 4 bases at J, with 11 bases in the middle. Germline V gives CDR1 WSHSY, CDR2 SAAADI. The CDR3 spans 15 residues. The CDR3 here is CASSESSRVADTQYF. The DNA of the CDR3 is TGCGCCAGCAGTGAGTCGAGCAGGGTCGCAGATACGCAGTATTTT.

The rearrangement uses TRBV15 and TRBJ1-6; the D is unclear. Germline CDR1 reads LNHNV; CDR2 reads YYDKDF (reference sequence). The germline V and J ends were trimmed by 2 bases and 9 bases, with 8 bases remaining between them. CDR3 size: 13 residues. Written as DNA, the CDR3 is TGTGCCACCAGCAGATTGATGGGTTCACCCCTCCACTTT. It is translated as CATSRLMGSPLHF.

The chain carries TRBV5-1 and TRBJ2-1; 12 nucleotides align to TRBD2. This CDR3 is 15 amino acids long. The V and J ends lost 4 bases and 6 bases, in that order; junction bases with no gene match: 5. CDR1 SGHRS and CDR2 YFSETQ come from the germline V gene. CDR3 nucleotide sequence: TGCGCCAGCAGCCTGGGACTAGCGGGTTTCAATGAGCAGTTCTTC. It codes for CASSLGLAGFNEQFF. Looking up the rest from reference TRBV5-1 and TRBJ2-1 gives the full variable domain: KAGVTQTPRYLIKTRGQQVTLSCSPISGHRSVSWYQQTPGQGLQFLFEYFSETQRNKGNFPGRFSGRQFSNSRSEMNVSTLELGDSALYLCASSLGLAGFNEQFFGPGTRLTVL.

Concerning this clone: The junction shows a germline mismatch at one end, possibly a read error. This chain uses TRBV19 with TRBJ1-1; D gene uncertain. The CDR3 is 15 amino acids. The germline gives CDR1 LNHDA, CDR2 SQIVND (reference sequence). CDR3 DNA sequence: TGTGCCAGTAGTATAGGGGAGGTCGGGAACATTGAAGCTTTCTTT. Its translation is CASSIGEVGNIEAFF.

This chain connects TRBV5-1 to TRBJ1-6, with 7 bases lining up with TRBD1. CDR3 length equals 16 residues. CDR1 SGHRS and CDR2 YFSETQ come from the germline V gene. J gave up 9 bases and V 4 bases, and 13 bases lay outside the gene matches. The CDR3 reads CASSADRELSVSPLHF. Here the CDR3 DNA reads TGCGCCAGCAGCGCCGACAGGGAGCTCTCAGTTTCACCCCTCCACTTT.

The V gene is TRBV7-2, the J gene TRBJ2-7; D gene uncertain. Germline CDR1 reads SGHTA; CDR2 reads FQGNSA. This CDR3 spans 11 amino acids. Trimming stripped 5 bases from V and 2 bases from J, with 4 bases between. The CDR3 nucleotides are TGTGCCAGCAGCCCCGCCTACGAGCAGTACTTC. It encodes CASSPAYEQYF.

This chain joins TRBV5-5 and TRBJ2-3, with D maybe TRBD2 (7 bases). Germline lookup yields CDR1 SGHKS and CDR2 YYEKEE (reference sequence). This CDR3 is built from 16 residues. Trimming shortened V by 3 bases and J by 3 bases, and 17 bases separated the two germline ends. The CDR3 DNA reads as TGTGCCAGCAGCTCCCGGGGGGCCAGGGCGACAGATACGCAGTATTTT. Translated: CASSSRGARATDTQYF.

The J gene is TRBJ1-1, the V gene TRBV27; D may be TRBD1 (5 bases). From germline, CDR1 is MNHEY and CDR2 SMNVEV (reference sequence). The CDR3 totals 12 residues. Trimming shortened V by 5 bases and J by 8 bases, and 12 bases separated the two germline ends. CDR3 loop: CASSDPGLEAFF. In DNA, the CDR3 is TGTGCCAGCAGTGATCCGGGACTAGAAGCTTTCTTT.

The gene calls are TRBV19 and TRBJ1-5; the D is unclear. V gave up 5 bases and J gave up 0 bases, with 11 bases separating them. Germline values: CDR1 LNHDA, CDR2 SQIVND (reference sequence). The CDR3 contains 15 residues. CDR3 sequence reads: CASSATAHSNQPQHF. The CDR3 nucleotides read TGTGCCAGTAGTGCCACCGCCCATAGCAATCAGCCCCAGCATTTT.

The gene calls are TRBV2 and TRBJ2-7; TRBD1 matches at 8 bases. This CDR3 spans 14 amino acids. Germline V gene lookup returns CDR1 SNHLY and CDR2 FYNNEI. With V trimmed by 9 bases and J by 3 bases, 10 bases remained unmatched. In DNA, the CDR3 is TGTGCCAGGGAAGGCGGACAGGGAGACTACGAGCAGTACTTC. Translation: CAREGGQGDYEQYF.

The rearrangement links TRBV6-5 to TRBJ1-1; possible D gene TRBD1, 6 bases. The CDR3 has 15 residues. Looked up from germline, CDR1 is MNHEY and CDR2 is SVGAGI. Trimming shortened V by 0 bases and J by 7 bases, and 15 bases separated the two germline ends. The CDR3 nucleotides read TGTGCCAGCAGTTACTCGGGTCGGAGGGGGGGTGAAGCTTTCTTT. Translating it yields CASSYSGRRGGEAFF.

The chain carries TRBV27 and TRBJ1-5; D gene ambiguous. Germline lookup yields CDR1 MNHEY and CDR2 SMNVEV (reference sequence). V dropped 5 bases and J dropped 0 bases, with 11 bases sitting between them. This CDR3 spans 15 amino acids. The CDR3 DNA follows: TGTGCCAGCAGTATAACCGGTTATAGCAATCAGCCCCAGCATTTT. Translating it yields CASSITGYSNQPQHF.

This rearrangement joins TRBV4-3 to TRBJ1-5, with D perhaps TRBD1 (5 bases). This CDR3 spans 15 amino acids. Germline V CDR1 and CDR2: LGHNA, YSLEER. Deletions cut 0 bases from V and 4 bases from J, with 10 bases between. The CDR3 spells CASSQEWRGNQPQHF. The CDR3, as DNA: TGCGCCAGCAGCCAAGAATGGCGGGGGAATCAGCCCCAGCATTTT.

CDR3 DNA: TGTGCCAGCAGTGACGGGACGGCGGCTCGCTACACCTTC. Protein: CASSDGTAARYTF. The chain is built from TRBV25-1 and TRBJ1-2, with a tentative D call TRBD1 (5 bases). Trimming left V 3 bases short and J 9 bases short, with 14 bases between. Germline loops: CDR1 MGHDK, CDR2 SYGVNS. CDR3 length: 13 amino acids.

The V gene is TRBV29-1, the J gene TRBJ1-2, with D unresolved. Germline V gene lookup returns CDR1 SQVTM and CDR2 ANQGSEA. The CDR3 loop spans 11 amino acids. Trimming left V 3 bases short and J 5 bases short, with 7 bases between. The CDR3 is CSVDSGYGYTF. The CDR3 nucleotides are TGCAGCGTTGATTCGGGTTATGGCTACACCTTC. Full variable domain (remainder filled in from reference TRBV29-1 and TRBJ1-2): SAVISQKPSRDICQRGTSLTIQCQVDSQVTMMFWYRQQPGQSLTLIATANQGSEATYESGFVIDKFPISRPNLTFSTLTVSNMSPEDSSIYLCSVDSGYGYTFGSGTRLTVV.

The chain has TRBV30 and TRBJ1-2, with a tentative D call TRBD1 (5 bases). Between the trimmed V and J ends, which lost 3 bases and 4 bases, there was a span of 9 bases. CDR1 and CDR2 from the germline V gene are GTSNPN and SVGIG (reference sequence). The CDR3 is 12 residues long. CDR3 nucleotides: TGTGCCTGGAGCGTTCAGGGCTATGGCTACACCTTC. Translation gives CAWSVQGYGYTF. The whole variable domain, filled in from reference TRBV30 and TRBJ1-2, reads SQTIHQWPATLVQPVGSPLSLECTVEGTSNPNLYWYRQAAGRGLQLLFYSVGIGQISSEVPQNLSASRPQDRQFILSSKKLLLSDSGFYLCAWSVQGYGYTFGSGTRLTVV.

The V gene is TRBV6-1, the J gene TRBJ1-4, with TRBD1 matching 9 bases. Germline CDR1 and CDR2: MNHNS and SASEGT. V shed 7 bases, J shed 10 bases, and the junction held 7 bases outside the gene matches. The CDR3 sequence is 13 residues long. The CDR3 DNA reads TGTGCCAGCACGACAGGGGGGGCCCGAAAACTGTTTTTT. This sequence encodes CASTTGGARKLFF.

The rearrangement links TRBV7-9 to TRBJ2-7, with 7 bases matching TRBD1. This CDR3 has 15 amino acids. V lost 1 base to trimming and J lost 2 bases; unmatched junction nucleotides: 5. Germline CDR1 is SEHNR and CDR2 is FQNEAQ (reference sequence). The CDR3 sequence is CASSLGEGGAYEQYF. In DNA, the CDR3 is TGTGCCAGCAGCTTAGGCGAAGGGGGCGCCTACGAGCAGTACTTC.

This rearrangement joins TRBV6-6 to TRBJ2-7, with 9 bases matching TRBD1. In germline, CDR1 is MNHNY, CDR2 SVGAGI (reference sequence). The CDR3 length is 16 residues. Germline trimming cut 6 bases from V and 3 bases from J; bases unmatched to any gene: 12. The CDR3 DNA reads as TGTGCCAGCAGCGCACCGGGACAGGGATCCAGCTACGAGCAGTACTTC. Its protein is CASSAPGQGSSYEQYF.

J is TRBJ1-2 and V is TRBV29-1; D unresolved. Germline CDR1 reads SQVTM; CDR2 reads ANQGSEA. Trimming pared 3 bases from V and 0 bases from J, leaving 17 bases between. The CDR3 is 16 amino acids. As DNA, the CDR3 is TGCAGCGTTGAGGCCAGTCAACGCGTGTCTAACTATGGCTACACCTTC. It yields the protein CSVEASQRVSNYGYTF. Combining the CDR3 with reference TRBV29-1 and TRBJ1-2 gives the whole variable domain SAVISQKPSRDICQRGTSLTIQCQVDSQVTMMFWYRQQPGQSLTLIATANQGSEATYESGFVIDKFPISRPNLTFSTLTVSNMSPEDSSIYLCSVEASQRVSNYGYTFGSGTRLTVV.

This clone was seen only a few times. The genes are TRBV7-9 and TRBJ1-5; D is perhaps TRBD1 (5 bases). Looked up from germline, CDR1 is SEHNR and CDR2 is FQNEAQ (reference sequence). CDR3 length: 13 amino acids. The V end was cut by 6 bases, the J end by 6 bases, with 12 bases between. The CDR3: CASSQDSPQPQHF. CDR3 bases: TGTGCCAGCAGTCAAGACAGCCCTCAGCCCCAGCATTTT.

The genes are TRBV21-1 and TRBJ2-3; the table's D call of TRBD2 was not tested on the DNA. TRBV21-1 is described as a pseudogene. This CDR3 has 18 amino acids. CDR3 region: CASSNQTSGSAFTDTQYF. Written as DNA, the CDR3 is TGTGCCAGCAGCAACCAGACTAGCGGGAGCGCTTTCACAGATACGCAGTATTTT.